The 29 T cell receptor beta chains given below trace back to one sample, sequenced in a study of identifying expanded T cells in peripheral blood. Produced via immunoSEQ multiplex PCR; TCRdb's table is partial and in-frame only. The data contain 85,000 to 100,000 clones, around 88% of them singletons. The sequenced sample consisted of blood. Every receptor here comes from a person between 18 and 70 years old in good health.

CDR3 region: CASSIGGLAGTYNEQFF. The CDR3 DNA reads TGTGCCAGTAGTATAGGGGGACTAGCGGGGACATACAATGAGCAGTTCTTC. V is TRBV19 and J is TRBJ2-1, with 13 nucleotides matching TRBD2. Germline CDR1 reads LNHDA; CDR2 reads SQIVND (reference sequence). The CDR3 sequence is 17 residues long. The V and J ends lost 1 base and 4 bases, in that order; junction bases with no gene match: 4.

For this clone: One junction end disagrees with the germline gene, perhaps due to a read error. The chain has TRBV2 and TRBJ2-6; 8 bases agree with TRBD1. The CDR3 consists of 16 residues. Germline values: CDR1 SNHLY, CDR2 FYNNEI. Here the CDR3 reads CASGETGGGGANVLTF. The CDR3 DNA sequence: TGTGCCAGCGGTGAAACAGGGGGTGGTGGGGCCAACGTCCTGACTTTC.

The V and J genes are TRBV27 and TRBJ2-7; D could derive from TRBD1 or TRBD2 (5 bases each). This CDR3 contains 13 residues. The germline V gene has CDR1 MNHEY and CDR2 SMNVEV (reference sequence). The germline V and J ends were trimmed by 2 bases and 6 bases, with 11 bases remaining between them. CDR3 bases: TGTGCCAGCAGTTTAATTTTGAGGGGCGAGCAGTACTTC. Its protein product is CASSLILRGEQYF.

This clone turned up a few times. Other DNA sequences in this sample translate to the same CDR3. The chain employs TRBV6-4 and TRBJ2-1, with a weak D call TRBD2 (5 bases). V lost 0 bases to trimming and J lost 3 bases, with 9 bases between them. This CDR3 spans 15 amino acids. Germline V gene lookup returns CDR1 MRHNA and CDR2 SNTAGT. CDR3 residues: CASSDSTRDYNEQFF. In DNA, the CDR3 is TGTGCCAGCAGTGACTCGACTCGGGACTACAATGAGCAGTTCTTC.

The chain uses TRBV18 and TRBJ1-2; unclear D gene. Germline V CDR1 and CDR2: KGHSH, LQKENI. This CDR3 has 14 residues. V lost 3 bases, J lost 4 bases, and 12 bases lay in between. The CDR3 loop is CASSPTNPIYGYTF. CDR3 nucleotides: TGTGCCAGCTCACCGACCAACCCGATCTATGGCTACACCTTC.

This chain links TRBV29-1 with TRBJ2-2, with D possibly being TRBD1 (6 bases). Trimming took off 0 bases at V and 4 bases at J, with 15 bases between the two ends. Per germline, CDR1 SQVTM and CDR2 ANQGSEA. CDR3 length equals 16 residues. As DNA, the CDR3 is TGCAGCGTTGAAGATCCGGCAGGGGTATTCACCGGGGAGCTGTTTTTT. This encodes CSVEDPAGVFTGELFF.

V and J are TRBV30 and TRBJ2-2; D remains unclear. V lost 2 bases to trimming and J lost 3 bases, with 4 bases between them. The germline CDR1 and CDR2 sequences are GTSNPN and SVGIG (reference sequence). CDR3 length: 12 amino acids. CDR3 DNA sequence: TGTGCCTGGAGTAAGGACACCGGGGAGCTGTTTTTT. Its protein is CAWSKDTGELFF.

In its sample, this clone was seen a few times. This chain links TRBV7-2 with TRBJ2-1; 7 bases align to TRBD2. The J segment lost 2 bases and the V segment lost 6 bases, leaving 16 bases of the junction unmatched. Germline CDR1 SGHTA, CDR2 FQGNSA. The CDR3 consists of 18 residues. DNA for the CDR3: TGTGCCAGCAGATCAACAACGGGGGGTAAGGGTACCTACAATGAGCAGTTCTTC. It codes for CASRSTTGGKGTYNEQFF. The variable domain in full, completed from reference TRBV7-2 and TRBJ2-1, reads GAGVSQSPSNKVTEKGKDVELRCDPISGHTALYWYRQSLGQGLEFLIYFQGNSAPDKSGLPSDRFSAERTGGSVSTLTIQRTQQEDSAVYLCASRSTTGGKGTYNEQFFGPGTRLTVL.

A single count supports this clone. V and J are TRBV2 and TRBJ1-4, with D unclear. Germline V CDR1 and CDR2: SNHLY, FYNNEI. V was clipped by 2 bases and J by 7 bases, with 17 bases between them. The CDR3 length is 16 residues. This CDR3 reads CASSEPGRRVGEKLFF. For the CDR3, the DNA is TGTGCCAGCAGTGAACCCGGCAGGAGGGTCGGTGAAAAACTGTTTTTT.

The J gene is TRBJ1-5, the V gene TRBV5-1; D uncertain. The CDR3 loop spans 15 amino acids. Germline V lookup: CDR1 SGHRS, CDR2 YFSETQ. The germline V and J ends were trimmed by 0 bases and 1 base, with 8 bases remaining between them. CDR3 sequence: CASSLVAGSNQPQHF. The CDR3 DNA reads as TGCGCCAGCAGCTTGGTGGCCGGGAGCAATCAGCCCCAGCATTTT.

The rearrangement joins TRBV4-3 to TRBJ2-1; 9 bases agree with TRBD2. V gave up 0 bases and J gave up 4 bases; unmatched junction bases: 10. From germline, CDR1 is LGHNA and CDR2 YSLEER. The CDR3 covers 18 residues. The DNA of the CDR3 is TGCGCCAGCAGCCAAGATCTAGGGCTAGCGGGGACATACAATGAGCAGTTCTTC. This codes for CASSQDLGLAGTYNEQFF.

The genes are TRBV19 and TRBJ2-1; 16 bases align to TRBD2. The CDR3 covers 19 residues. Per germline, CDR1 LNHDA and CDR2 SQIVND (reference sequence). V shed 6 bases and J 4 bases; nucleotides not matched to a gene: 12. Written as DNA, the CDR3 is TGTGCCAGTAGCCCAAACCCGGGACTAGCGGGGGGGATATACAATGAGCAGTTCTTC. Amino acid sequence: CASSPNPGLAGGIYNEQFF.

This clone appeared a few times. In nucleotides, the CDR3 is TGTGCCAGTAGTATAACCCTCGGGGCCTCCTACGAGCAGTACTTC. As protein: CASSITLGASYEQYF. V gene TRBV19 combines with J gene TRBJ2-7, with D perhaps being TRBD1 or TRBD2 (5 bases each). Germline V lookup: CDR1 LNHDA, CDR2 SQIVND (reference sequence). This CDR3 is 15 amino acids long. V gave up 2 bases and J gave up 0 bases, with 11 bases separating them. Filled out from reference TRBV19 and TRBJ2-7, the complete variable domain reads DGGITQSPKYLFRKEGQNVTLSCEQNLNHDAMYWYRQDPGQGLRLIYYSQIVNDFQKGDIAEGYSVSREKKESFPLTVTSAQKNPTAFYLCASSITLGASYEQYFGPGTRLTVT.

The chain combines TRBV28 with TRBJ1-4; 7 bases align to TRBD1. J lost 10 bases, V lost 3 bases, and 2 bases had no gene match. Germline assignment: CDR1 MDHEN and CDR2 SYDVKM. The CDR3 runs to 12 residues. DNA of the CDR3: TGTGCCAGCAGTTTGACAGGGAGAAAACTGTTTTTT. It translates to CASSLTGRKLFF.

This chain links TRBV19 with TRBJ2-5; D not resolved. The length of the CDR3 is 15 residues. The germline V and J ends were trimmed by 1 base and 1 base, with 10 bases remaining between them. Germline loops: CDR1 LNHDA, CDR2 SQIVND (reference sequence). The CDR3 reads CASSIGAGIQETQYF. CDR3 sequence (DNA): TGTGCCAGTAGTATAGGTGCAGGCATCCAAGAGACCCAGTACTTC.

V and J are TRBV5-6 and TRBJ2-1; D remains unclear. Trimming removed 4 bases from V and 9 bases from J, with 17 bases in between. CDR3 length: 14 residues. Germline-derived CDR1 and CDR2 are SGHDT and YYEEEE. The CDR3 DNA reads TGTGCCAGCAGCCCACGCCCAAGCTTAGGTGAGCAGTTCTTC. Residues: CASSPRPSLGEQFF.

The rearrangement uses TRBV15 and TRBJ2-3; D gene ambiguous. This CDR3 region has 14 residues. In germline, CDR1 is LNHNV, CDR2 YYDKDF (reference sequence). The V end lost 8 bases, the J end lost 1 base, and 13 bases lay between the germline ends. In nucleotides, the CDR3 is TGTGCCACCGCCCGGCCCGGGCGCACAGATACGCAGTATTTT. Protein: CATARPGRTDTQYF.

The chain's CDR3 is CATGRLGAGELFF. CDR3 DNA sequence: TGTGCCACAGGCCGGCTCGGAGCCGGGGAGCTGTTTTTT. The J gene is TRBJ2-2, the V gene TRBV2; no definite D call. CDR1 is SNHLY and CDR2 is FYNNEI in the germline V gene. The V and J ends lost 10 bases and 6 bases respectively, with 15 bases between them. The CDR3 is 13 residues long.

The DNA of the CDR3 is TGCGCCAGCAGCTTTGTGACGGGGGTAGGCTACAATGAGCAGTTCTTC. This codes for CASSFVTGVGYNEQFF. The genes are TRBV5-1 and TRBJ2-1, with D perhaps matching TRBD2 (6 bases). The CDR3 has 16 residues. With 2 bases removed from V and 3 bases from J, the gap between germline ends came to 15 bases. Germline V gene sequence: CDR1 SGHRS, CDR2 YFSETQ.

The chain joins TRBV5-1 to TRBJ2-7; 10 bases fit TRBD1. Trimming removed 3 bases from V and 3 bases from J; junction bases left unmatched: 9. This CDR3 is built from 16 residues. CDR1 is SGHRS and CDR2 is YFSETQ in the germline V gene. CDR3 in amino acids: CASSSQTGGLNYEQYF. The CDR3 nucleotides are TGCGCCAGCAGCTCCCAGACAGGGGGCCTGAACTACGAGCAGTACTTC.

The genes are TRBV27 and TRBJ1-2; D possibly corresponds to TRBD1 (6 bases). This CDR3 region has 12 residues. Per germline, CDR1 MNHEY and CDR2 SMNVEV (reference sequence). Trimming pared 3 bases from V and 6 bases from J, leaving 8 bases between. In DNA, the CDR3 is TGTGCCAGCAGTTTCCCAGGGGATGGCTACACCTTC. It specifies CASSFPGDGYTF.

This chain connects TRBV5-1 to TRBJ2-2; D not certain. The CDR3 has 14 residues. Germline CDR1 is SGHRS and CDR2 is YFSETQ. V gave up 2 bases and J gave up 5 bases, with 10 bases separating them. The CDR3 coding sequence is TGCGCCAGCAGCTTTTCTCGATGGACCGGGGAGCTGTTTTTT. As protein: CASSFSRWTGELFF.

Only a few counts were recorded for this clone. The rearrangement uses TRBV10-1 and TRBJ2-7; perhaps TRBD2 as D (6 bases). CDR3 size: 13 residues. Germline lookup yields CDR1 WNHNN and CDR2 SYGVQD (reference sequence). The germline V and J ends were trimmed by 0 bases and 9 bases, with 12 bases remaining between them. The DNA for the CDR3 is TGCGCCAGCAGTGAGTCCTCAGGGCGGGGGCAGTACTTC. Translating gives CASSESSGRGQYF.

V gene TRBV29-1 combines with J gene TRBJ2-5, with D tentatively TRBD1 (5 bases). CDR1 and CDR2 (germline): SQVTM, ANQGSEA. The CDR3 has 13 residues. V was pared by 5 bases and J by 1 base, with 11 bases between. CDR3 DNA: TGCAGCGTTAAGACAGTGATCCAAGAGACCCAGTACTTC. This codes for CSVKTVIQETQYF.

V gene TRBV6-8 combines with J gene TRBJ2-5; 7 bases match TRBD1. J was trimmed by 5 bases and V by 0 bases; bases with no gene match: 3. CDR3 size: 14 residues. In germline, CDR1 is MNHGY, CDR2 SAAAGT. CDR3 region: CASSYSDRLETQYF. The CDR3 nucleotides are TGTGCCAGCAGTTACTCGGACAGGTTGGAGACCCAGTACTTC.

The CDR3 protein is CASSLTLGGSYNSPLHF. CDR3 nucleotide sequence: TGTGCCAGCAGCTTAACCCTAGGGGGATCCTATAATTCACCCCTCCACTTT. This chain connects TRBV11-2 to TRBJ1-6; D may be TRBD1 (6 bases). V was trimmed by 2 bases and J by 1 base, leaving 12 bases between them. The V gene's germline CDR1 is SGHAT and CDR2 FQNNGV. This CDR3 is 17 amino acids long.

The genes are TRBV5-1 and TRBJ2-7; 7 bases are a match to TRBD2. CDR1 is SGHRS and CDR2 is YFSETQ in the germline V gene. Trimming removed 3 bases from V and 0 bases from J; junction bases left unmatched: 9. CDR3 length equals 16 residues. The CDR3 region is CASSSILAVSSYEQYF. For the CDR3, the DNA is TGCGCCAGCAGCTCTATTCTAGCGGTGAGCTCCTACGAGCAGTACTTC.

The chain combines TRBV14 with TRBJ2-2; the match to TRBD1 covers 7 bases. The CDR3 runs 18 residues. V lost 5 bases to trimming and J lost 0 bases; unmatched junction nucleotides: 12. Looked up from germline, CDR1 is SGHDN and CDR2 is FVKESK. The CDR3 region has the DNA TGTGCCAGCAGCACACCGGGACAGAACGACCCGAACACCGGGGAGCTGTTTTTT. Its protein product is CASSTPGQNDPNTGELFF.

The J gene is TRBJ2-7, the V gene TRBV7-2; 14 bases line up with TRBD2. The length of the CDR3 is 18 residues. V was pared by 3 bases and J by 6 bases, with 13 bases of the junction left unmatched. Germline V gives CDR1 SGHTA, CDR2 FQGNSA. CDR3: CASSFSIRTSGRKSEQYF. Here the CDR3 DNA reads TGTGCCAGCAGCTTTTCGATACGGACTAGCGGGAGGAAGTCCGAGCAGTACTTC.